The next 18 T cell receptor beta chains were all read from a single sample in a study of circulating tumor DNA in untreated peripheral T-cell lymphoma. Using immunoSEQ multiplex PCR, the repertoire was profiled, and TCRdb retains in-frame clones only, with some absent. The sample consists of around 10,000 clones, roughly 80% of them appearing once. Sequencing input: tumor tissue. These receptors all stem from a human donor with peripheral T-cell lymphoma.

The V and J genes are TRBV9 and TRBJ2-2; D is undetermined. The length of the CDR3 is 14 residues. Trimming removed 3 bases from V and 6 bases from J, with 12 bases in between. CDR1 and CDR2 (germline): SGDLS, YYNGEE. This CDR3 is CASSASTESGELFF. CDR3 coding DNA: TGTGCCAGCAGCGCCAGTACTGAGTCCGGGGAGCTGTTTTTT.

The rearrangement links TRBV11-3 to TRBJ2-2; TRBD1 matches at 7 bases. J was trimmed by 6 bases and V by 1 base; bases with no gene match: 2. This CDR3 is built from 14 residues. CDR1 SGHNT and CDR2 YENEEA come from the germline V gene. Written as DNA, the CDR3 is TGTGCCAGCAGCTTAGGGGGACAGTCCGGGGAGCTGTTTTTT. Amino acid sequence: CASSLGGQSGELFF.

The rearrangement uses TRBV5-1 and TRBJ1-3, with D perhaps TRBD1 (5 bases). Trimming cost V 4 bases and J 0 bases, with 11 bases left between them. CDR3 size: 15 residues. In germline, CDR1 is SGHRS, CDR2 YFSETQ. Here the CDR3 reads CASSPGLISGNTIYF. The CDR3 region has the DNA TGCGCCAGCAGCCCGGGACTGATCTCTGGAAACACCATATATTTT.

This clone has only one observation. This rearrangement joins TRBV11-3 to TRBJ2-2; maybe TRBD2 (5 bases). The V gene's germline CDR1 is SGHNT and CDR2 YENEEA. Trimming cost V 4 bases and J 4 bases, with 10 bases left between them. The CDR3 runs to 14 residues. In DNA, the CDR3 is TGTGCCAGCAGCTCCGGGGAGTTCACCGGGGAGCTGTTTTTT. Translation gives CASSSGEFTGELFF. The full variable domain, in which reference TRBV11-3 and TRBJ2-2 provide the parts outside the CDR3, is EAGVVQSPRYKIIEKKQPVAFWCNPISGHNTLYWYLQNLGQGPELLIRYENEEAVDDSQLPKDRFSAERLKGVDSTLKIQPAELGDSAVYLCASSSGEFTGELFFGEGSRLTVL.

The V gene is TRBV7-6, the J gene TRBJ2-1; D ambiguous. Trimming shortened V by 5 bases and J by 1 base, and 9 bases separated the two germline ends. Germline V gene lookup returns CDR1 SGHVS and CDR2 FNYEAQ. The CDR3 spans 14 residues. The CDR3, as DNA: TGTGCCAGCAGCCCCTCAAGGTCCTACAATGAGCAGTTCTTC. Translation: CASSPSRSYNEQFF.

The V call is TRBV6-8, the J call TRBJ2-1; a weak D match, TRBD1 (8 bases). Germline V gene lookup returns CDR1 MNHGY and CDR2 SAAAGT. The CDR3 loop spans 14 amino acids. V lost 5 bases and J lost 7, with 15 bases in between. The CDR3 is CASSRGQGGNEQFF. The CDR3 bases are TGTGCCAGCAGTAGAGGACAGGGAGGGAATGAGCAGTTCTTC.

This rearrangement joins TRBV6-8 to TRBJ1-4, with D perhaps matching TRBD1 (5 bases). V lost 4 bases and J 8 bases, leaving 14 bases between the germline ends. Germline values: CDR1 MNHGY, CDR2 SAAAGT. The CDR3 covers 14 residues. The DNA for the CDR3 is TGTGCCAGCAGTTTTCGTTCGGCAGGGGAAAAACTGTTTTTT. Translation: CASSFRSAGEKLFF.

This clone was picked up a small number of times. The CDR3 protein is CSVGAGQGGYTF. The CDR3 DNA is TGCAGCGTTGGTGCGGGGCAGGGTGGCTACACCTTC. The V and J genes are TRBV29-1 and TRBJ1-2; TRBD1 is a possible D gene (5 bases). Germline CDR1 reads SQVTM; CDR2 reads ANQGSEA. The CDR3 sequence is 12 residues long. The V and J ends lost 4 bases and 7 bases respectively, with 13 bases between them.

The chain is built from TRBV11-3 and TRBJ1-2, with D maybe TRBD1 (6 bases). Germline lookup yields CDR1 SGHNT and CDR2 YENEEA. Trimming shortened V by 7 bases and J by 4 bases, and 16 bases separated the two germline ends. The CDR3 totals 14 residues. CDR3 coding DNA: TGTGCCAGCAACTTCGGGGGCGCGGGCTATGGCTACACCTTC. This sequence encodes CASNFGGAGYGYTF.

The V call is TRBV16, the J call TRBJ1-1; TRBD1 is a possible D gene (6 bases). Trimming shortened V by 1 base and J by 6 bases, and 21 bases separated the two germline ends. CDR1 and CDR2 from the germline V gene are KGHSY and FQNENV. The CDR3 sequence is 17 residues long. The CDR3 here is CASSQLGKGGFQPEAFF. The CDR3 DNA sequence: TGTGCCAGCAGCCAATTAGGTAAGGGGGGCTTTCAACCTGAAGCTTTCTTT.

J is TRBJ1-2 and V is TRBV19, with TRBD1 matching 7 bases. From germline, CDR1 is LNHDA and CDR2 SQIVND (reference sequence). Trimming at V came to 9 bases and at J to 5 bases, leaving 9 bases not matched to a gene. The CDR3 sequence is 13 residues long. CDR3 bases: TGTGCCAGCCGCTCCGGGACAGAGTATGGCTACACCTTC. Its protein is CASRSGTEYGYTF.

CDR3 DNA: TGTGCCAGCAGCTTGGCCGAGCCGGAAAGATCTCAGCCCCAGCATTTT. Residues: CASSLAEPERSQPQHF. The rearrangement links TRBV11-3 to TRBJ1-5; no clear D. Between the trimmed V and J ends, which lost 3 bases and 6 bases, there was a span of 18 bases. The CDR3 has 16 residues. Germline CDR1 reads SGHNT; CDR2 reads YENEEA.

The CDR3 loop reads CAISESTDTQYF. The DNA for the CDR3 is TGTGCCATCAGTGAGTCGACAGATACGCAGTATTTT. The V call is TRBV10-3, the J call TRBJ2-3; D unclear. Trimming shortened V by 0 bases and J by 3 bases, and 1 base separated the two germline ends. Germline loops: CDR1 ENHRY, CDR2 SYGVKD. The CDR3 totals 12 residues.

V usage is TRBV28 and J usage is TRBJ2-1; D is ambiguous. The V gene lost 5 bases and the J gene lost 5 bases, with 10 bases spanning the gap. From germline, CDR1 is MDHEN and CDR2 SYDVKM. The CDR3 length is 13 residues. The CDR3 DNA reads as TGTGCCAGCAGTCCAGAGTGGGACAATGAGCAGTTCTTC. This translates into CASSPEWDNEQFF. The full variable domain, rest sourced from reference TRBV28 and TRBJ2-1, is DVKVTQSSRYLVKRTGEKVFLECVQDMDHENMFWYRQDPGLGLRLIYFSYDVKMKEKGDIPEGYSVSREKKERFSLILESASTNQTSMYLCASSPEWDNEQFFGPGTRLTVL.

This sequence joins TRBV18 and TRBJ2-7; the D is unclear. With 2 bases removed from V and 6 bases from J, the gap between germline ends came to 17 bases. The CDR3 length is 15 residues. Germline V gene sequence: CDR1 KGHSH, CDR2 LQKENI. For the CDR3, the DNA is TGTGCCAGCTCACCAGAGGTATCGCGTCTTTTCGAGCAGTACTTC. This translates into CASSPEVSRLFEQYF.

J is TRBJ2-1 and V is TRBV29-1, with 9 bases aligning to TRBD2. V was clipped by 4 bases and J by 8 bases; unmatched bases: 9. The CDR3 extends over 14 amino acids. CDR1 and CDR2 (germline): SQVTM, ANQGSEA. CDR3 protein: CSVGDLAGIYEQFF. The CDR3 nucleotides are TGCAGCGTTGGGGATCTAGCGGGGATCTATGAGCAGTTCTTC.

The chain employs TRBV6-8 and TRBJ1-2; D is perhaps TRBD1 (5 bases). V shed 0 bases and J shed 5 bases, with 13 bases lying between them. Germline V gene data show CDR1 as MNHGY and CDR2 as SAAAGT. This CDR3 spans 15 amino acids. Here the CDR3 DNA reads TGTGCCAGCAGTTACTCGTGGGGACGCCATTATGGCTACACCTTC. Translation: CASSYSWGRHYGYTF.

This clone appeared once. Here the CDR3 DNA reads TGTGCCAGCAGCCCCCCTACCGGTGGTAATTCACCCCTCCACTTT. It translates to CASSPPTGGNSPLHF. The chain uses TRBV11-3 and TRBJ1-6; unclear D gene. Trimming shortened V by 5 bases and J by 6 bases, and 14 bases separated the two germline ends. The CDR3 totals 15 residues. Germline V gene sequence: CDR1 SGHNT, CDR2 YENEEA.